This TCR beta chain was documented in a study of cytomegalovirus exposure and HLA in healthy donors. Turning to the study itself: T cells numbering around 190 million yielded roughly 120 million unique TCR beta sequences in an earlier analysis.

Trimming removed 4 bases from V and 4 bases from J; junction bases left unmatched: 9. There are 16 residues in the CDR3. Germline V gene lookup returns CDR1 GTSNPN and CDR2 SVGIG (reference sequence). Study-wide results and caveats: There were over 150 TCR beta chains listed as cytomegalovirus-associated. Common viral pathogens (according to a later analysis) appeared linked to several of the most significant clusters.

As regards this clone: No antigen is known for it.

The study ran its PCR with 60 Vbeta and 13 Jbeta primers. This table comes from immunoSEQ multiplex PCR, and its TCRdb copy is limited to in-frame clones, with some not included. Among approximately 160,000 clones listed, 64% were seen once. The clonotype comes from a woman between 25 and 40 years old in good health and CMV-seropositive. The material sequenced was PBMCs. The rearrangement links TRBV30 to TRBJ2-3, with 12 nucleotides matching TRBD2. The CDR3 sequence is CAWTSALAGGPDTQYF. CDR3 coding DNA: TGTGCCTGGACTTCTGCCCTAGCGGGGGGGCCAGATACGCAGTATTTT.